Shown below are 16 T cell receptor beta chains from a single sample sequenced in a study of neoadjuvant nivolumab and ipilimumab in lung cancer. Data came from immunoSEQ multiplex PCR; TCRdb stores just in-frame clones and leaves some out. The sample carries tens of thousands of clones, 75% to 85% recorded once. The material was tumor tissue, obtained after neoadjuvant nivolumab, alone or with ipilimumab, at or shortly before surgery. All receptors come from an adult with non-small cell lung cancer.

CDR3 coding DNA: TGTGCCTGGAGTGTAGGAGGTTTCCAGCAGTACTTC. Its translation: CAWSVGGFQQYF. The chain joins TRBV30 to TRBJ2-7; maybe TRBD2 (5 bases). Germline V lookup: CDR1 GTSNPN, CDR2 SVGIG (reference sequence). The ends were cut back, 0 bases at V and 8 bases at J, with 11 bases in the middle. CDR3 size: 12 residues.

This chain connects TRBV7-9 to TRBJ1-4, with unresolved D. The V and J ends lost 5 bases and 3 bases respectively, with 10 bases between them. Germline V lookup: CDR1 SEHNR, CDR2 FQNEAQ (reference sequence). This CDR3 contains 14 residues. This chain's CDR3 is CASSQGPSNEKLFF. Here the CDR3 DNA reads TGTGCCAGCAGCCAAGGACCGTCTAATGAAAAACTGTTTTTT.

In its sample, this clone was seen a few times. V is TRBV15 and J is TRBJ2-1, with 8 bases fitting TRBD2. CDR1 and CDR2 (germline): LNHNV, YYDKDF (reference sequence). J gave up 3 bases and V 0 bases, and 7 bases lay outside the gene matches. This CDR3 is built from 17 residues. Here the CDR3 reads CATSRESGRAFYNEQFF. The CDR3 DNA is TGTGCCACCAGCAGAGAATCCGGGAGGGCCTTCTACAATGAGCAGTTCTTC.

V gene TRBV12-5 combines with J gene TRBJ1-5; D not certain. The CDR3 is 12 amino acids. The V end was cut by 2 bases, the J end by 6 bases, with 5 bases between. Germline values: CDR1 LGHNT, CDR2 FRNRAP. The CDR3 DNA is TGTGCTAGTGGTTTGCCCCTTCAGCCCCAGCATTTT. Protein sequence: CASGLPLQPQHF.

This clone has only a few counts. This chain links TRBV11-2 with TRBJ2-2; D gene ambiguous. The CDR3 extends over 13 amino acids. CDR1 is SGHAT, CDR2 FQNNGV, per germline. Trimming left V 3 bases short and J 11 bases short, with 13 bases between. DNA for the CDR3: TGTGCCAGCAGCTTTGGCCGCATTAATGAGCTGTTTTTT. It is translated as CASSFGRINELFF.

This chain joins TRBV10-2 and TRBJ1-2; D not certain. CDR1 and CDR2 from the germline V gene are WSHSY and SAAADI. V lost 6 bases to trimming and J lost 0 bases, with 14 bases between them. This CDR3 is built from 15 residues. The DNA of the CDR3 is TGCGCCAGCAGACCAAACCCGCTGGCTAACTATGGCTACACCTTC. It codes for CASRPNPLANYGYTF.

This chain joins TRBV6-5 and TRBJ1-5; TRBD1 aligns across 9 bases. The CDR3 consists of 15 residues. J gave up 3 bases and V 4 bases, and 4 bases lay outside the gene matches. In germline, CDR1 is MNHEY, CDR2 SVGAGI. CDR3 sequence: CASSFRQGVNQPQHF. The CDR3 nucleotides are TGTGCCAGCAGTTTTAGACAGGGGGTCAATCAGCCCCAGCATTTT.

The chain links TRBV7-9 to TRBJ2-7; TRBD2 is a possible D gene (5 bases). Germline V CDR1 and CDR2: SEHNR, FQNEAQ (reference sequence). There are 12 residues in the CDR3. The V gene lost 5 bases and the J gene lost 6 bases, with 11 bases spanning the gap. CDR3 sequence (DNA): TGTGCCAGCAGCGAGGGAACTGGCGAGCAGTACTTC. Protein sequence: CASSEGTGEQYF.

The rearrangement uses TRBV19 and TRBJ2-2; the D is unclear. The CDR3 sequence is 13 residues long. Deletions cut 3 bases from V and 10 bases from J, with 12 bases between. Germline V CDR1 and CDR2: LNHDA, SQIVND (reference sequence). CDR3 bases: TGTGCCAGTAGTATCATTAGCTCAATGGAGCTGTTTTTT. This translates into CASSIISSMELFF.

The chain has TRBV7-9 and TRBJ2-5, with D possibly TRBD1 on 6 matching bases. The CDR3 runs to 15 residues. Germline V CDR1 and CDR2: SEHNR, FQNEAQ (reference sequence). V was trimmed by 1 base and J by 2 bases, leaving 11 bases between them. The CDR3 reads CASSLGLQGQETQYF. CDR3 in DNA: TGTGCCAGCAGCTTAGGCTTACAGGGACAAGAGACCCAGTACTTC.

The gene calls are TRBV6-5 and TRBJ2-5, with D perhaps TRBD1 (6 bases). The germline gives CDR1 MNHEY, CDR2 SVGAGI. V was shortened by 6 bases and J by 2 bases, with 16 bases between the two germline ends. CDR3 length: 15 amino acids. This CDR3 reads CASRATGSRQETQYF. CDR3 bases: TGTGCCAGCAGGGCGACAGGCTCAAGGCAAGAGACCCAGTACTTC.

This rearrangement joins TRBV5-5 to TRBJ2-1, with TRBD2 matching 7 bases. The CDR3 consists of 15 residues. With 3 bases clipped from V and 10 bases from J, the junction kept 13 bases outside the gene matches. The V gene's germline CDR1 is SGHKS and CDR2 YYEKEE (reference sequence). The CDR3 coding sequence is TGTGCCAGCAGCTACAGAACCGGGACTAAAGAGGAGCAGTTCTTC. This codes for CASSYRTGTKEEQFF. The full variable domain, rest sourced from reference TRBV5-5 and TRBJ2-1, is DAGVTQSPTHLIKTRGQQVTLRCSPISGHKSVSWYQQVLGQGPQFIFQYYEKEERGRGNFPDRFSARQFPNYSSELNVNALLLGDSALYLCASSYRTGTKEEQFFGPGTRLTVL.

The V gene is TRBV18, the J gene TRBJ1-1; TRBD1 aligns across 10 bases. Germline CDR1 KGHSH, CDR2 LQKENI. The V segment lost 3 bases and the J segment 3 bases; nucleotides outside the gene matches: 1. The CDR3 extends over 14 amino acids. In DNA form, the CDR3 reads TGTGCCAGCTCACCGGGGACAGGGGACACTGAAGCTTTCTTT. Translation gives CASSPGTGDTEAFF. The full variable domain, with the rest looked up from reference TRBV18 and TRBJ1-1, is NAGVMQNPRHLVRRRGQEARLRCSPMKGHSHVYWYRQLPEEGLKFMVYLQKENIIDESGMPKERFSAEFPKEGPSILRIQQVVRGDSAAYFCASSPGTGDTEAFFGQGTRLTVV.

The chain carries TRBV7-9 and TRBJ1-2; D may be TRBD1 (5 bases). This CDR3 contains 14 residues. Trimming took 3 bases from V and 7 from J, leaving 15 bases between them. Germline V gives CDR1 SEHNR, CDR2 FQNEAQ (reference sequence). CDR3 amino acids: CASSFFGAEGGYTF. The CDR3 DNA is TGTGCCAGCAGCTTCTTCGGGGCCGAGGGTGGCTACACCTTC.

The V gene is TRBV11-2, the J gene TRBJ1-5; 10 nucleotides agree with TRBD1. The CDR3 covers 16 residues. The ends lost 0 bases at V and 5 bases at J; junction bases unmatched: 4. Germline V gives CDR1 SGHAT, CDR2 FQNNGV. CDR3 sequence: CASSLEAGTGDQPQHF. CDR3 in DNA: TGTGCCAGCAGCTTAGAGGCCGGGACAGGGGATCAGCCCCAGCATTTT. The whole variable domain, remainder taken from reference TRBV11-2 and TRBJ1-5, is EAGVAQSPRYKIIEKRQSVAFWCNPISGHATLYWYQQILGQGPKLLIQFQNNGVVDDSQLPKDRFSAERLKGVDSTLKIQPAKLEDSAVYLCASSLEAGTGDQPQHFGDGTRLSIL.

In this sample, this clone turned up once. The CDR3 nucleotides are TGCGCCAGCAGCCAAGGAACGGGACAGGGTTTAAACGAGCAGTACTTC. Translated: CASSQGTGQGLNEQYF. The chain couples TRBV4-1 to TRBJ2-7; TRBD1 matches 9 bases. With 1 base clipped from V and 5 bases from J, the junction kept 9 bases outside the gene matches. CDR3 size: 16 residues. Per the germline V gene, CDR1 is MGHRA and CDR2 is YSYEKL.